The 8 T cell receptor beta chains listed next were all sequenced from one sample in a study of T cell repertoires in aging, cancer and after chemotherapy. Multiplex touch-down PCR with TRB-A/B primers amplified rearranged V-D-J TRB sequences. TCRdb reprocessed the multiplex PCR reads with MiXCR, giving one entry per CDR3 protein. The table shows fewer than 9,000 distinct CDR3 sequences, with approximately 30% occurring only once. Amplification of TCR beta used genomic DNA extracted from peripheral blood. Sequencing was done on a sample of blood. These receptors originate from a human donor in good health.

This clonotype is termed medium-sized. The CDR3 loop reads CSVSQGAGQETQYF. For the CDR3, the DNA is TGCAGCGTATCACAGGGGGCAGGACAAGAGACCCAGTACTTC. V usage is TRBV29-1 and J usage is TRBJ2-5, with TRBD1 matching 9 bases. CDR3 size: 14 residues. CDR1 and CDR2 from the germline V gene are SQVTM and ANQGSEA. The V and J ends lost 6 bases and 2 bases, in that order; junction bases with no gene match: 7. Drawing the rest from reference TRBV29-1 and TRBJ2-5, the complete variable domain is SAVISQKPSRDICQRGTSLTIQCQVDSQVTMMFWYRQQPGQSLTLIATANQGSEATYESGFVIDKFPISRPNLTFSTLTVSNMSPEDSSIYLCSVSQGAGQETQYFGPGTRLLVL.

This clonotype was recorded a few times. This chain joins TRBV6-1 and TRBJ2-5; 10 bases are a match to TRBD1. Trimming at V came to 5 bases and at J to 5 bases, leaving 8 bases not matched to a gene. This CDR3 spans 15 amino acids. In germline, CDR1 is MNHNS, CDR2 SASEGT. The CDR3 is CASSLPTGGRETQYF. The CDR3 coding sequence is TGTGCCAGCAGTCTACCGACAGGGGGCCGGGAGACCCAGTACTTC.

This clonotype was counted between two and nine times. The CDR3 DNA sequence: TGCAGTGCTAGCTATGAGGGACTTGAAGCTTTCTTT. Translating it yields CSASYEGLEAFF. The chain links TRBV20-1 to TRBJ1-1, with a tentative D call TRBD1 (5 bases). V lost 3 bases to trimming and J lost 7 bases, with 12 bases between them. CDR3 length: 12 amino acids. Looked up from germline, CDR1 is DFQATT and CDR2 is SNEGSKA (reference sequence).

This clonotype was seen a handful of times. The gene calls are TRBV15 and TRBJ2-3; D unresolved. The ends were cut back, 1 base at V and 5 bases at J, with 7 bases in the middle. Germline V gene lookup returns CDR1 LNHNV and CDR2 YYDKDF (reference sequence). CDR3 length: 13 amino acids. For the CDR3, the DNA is TGTGCCACCAGCAGAGGTAGTAGAGATACGCAGTATTTT. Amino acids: CATSRGSRDTQYF.

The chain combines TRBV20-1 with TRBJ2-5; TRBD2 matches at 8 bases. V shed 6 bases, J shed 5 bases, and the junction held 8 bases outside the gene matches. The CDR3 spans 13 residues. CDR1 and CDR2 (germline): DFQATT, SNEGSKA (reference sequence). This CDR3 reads CSAGGLALETQYF. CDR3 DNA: TGCAGTGCCGGAGGACTAGCATTGGAGACCCAGTACTTC.

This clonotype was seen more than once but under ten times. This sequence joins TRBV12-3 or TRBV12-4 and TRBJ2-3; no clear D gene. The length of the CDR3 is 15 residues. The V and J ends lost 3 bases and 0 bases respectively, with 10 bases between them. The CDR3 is CASSFPRLSTDTQYF. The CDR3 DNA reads TGTGCCAGCAGTTTCCCAAGGCTTAGCACAGATACGCAGTATTTT.

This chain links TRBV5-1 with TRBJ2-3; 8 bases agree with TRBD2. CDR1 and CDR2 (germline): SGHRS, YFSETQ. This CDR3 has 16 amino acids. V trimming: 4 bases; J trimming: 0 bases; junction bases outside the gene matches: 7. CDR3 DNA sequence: TGCGCCAGCAGCACGACTAGCGCGAGTAGCACAGATACGCAGTATTTT. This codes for CASSTTSASSTDTQYF.

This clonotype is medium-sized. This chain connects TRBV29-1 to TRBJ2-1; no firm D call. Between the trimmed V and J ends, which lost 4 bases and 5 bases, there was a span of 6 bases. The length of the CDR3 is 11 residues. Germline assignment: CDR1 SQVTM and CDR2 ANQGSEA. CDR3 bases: TGCAGCGTTGTTATCCACAATGAGCAGTTCTTC. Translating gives CSVVIHNEQFF.